The 24 T cell receptor beta chains reported below all come from one sample, sequenced in a study of T cell repertoires in cytomegalovirus infection. No antigens are known for them. TCRdb itself ran the reads through MiXCR, one entry per CDR3 protein. The sample lists about 480,000 distinct CDR3 sequences; roughly a third were seen once. Sample: cultured PBMCs, taken from culture after CMV antigen stimulation. The receptors stem from a human donor in good health (CMV status not recorded). Some clones in this sample may be carry-over from other donors' samples.

This chain connects TRBV7-2 to TRBJ2-7; D is possibly TRBD2 (6 bases). V was trimmed by 2 bases and J by 6 bases, leaving 14 bases between them. CDR3 length equals 14 residues. Germline V gene data show CDR1 as SGHTA and CDR2 as FQGNSA. Here the CDR3 DNA reads TGTGCCAGCAGCTTAATGGGCGGGACTCTCGAGCAGTACTTC. Protein: CASSLMGGTLEQYF.

This clonotype occurred a few times. The gene calls are TRBV7-6 and TRBJ2-3; 10 bases align to TRBD2. Germline CDR1 reads SGHVS; CDR2 reads FNYEAQ. This CDR3 is built from 16 residues. V was clipped by 1 base and J by 6 bases; unmatched bases: 7. The DNA for the CDR3 is TGTGCCAGCAGCTTAGGAGCGGGAGGGCCGGGCGATACGCAGTATTTT. Translating gives CASSLGAGGPGDTQYF.

The rearrangement uses TRBV5-1 and TRBJ2-3; 12 bases are a match to TRBD1. The CDR3 has 15 amino acids. The J segment lost 4 bases and the V segment lost 3 bases, leaving 3 bases of the junction unmatched. Germline V gene lookup returns CDR1 SGHRS and CDR2 YFSETQ. CDR3 amino acids: CASSSGTGGADTQYF. The CDR3 DNA sequence: TGCGCCAGCAGCTCCGGGACAGGGGGCGCAGATACGCAGTATTTT.

The V gene is TRBV24-1, the J gene TRBJ2-5, with unresolved D. V lost 3 bases and J 0 bases, leaving 4 bases between the germline ends. Germline CDR1 KGHDR, CDR2 SFDVKD. CDR3 length equals 13 residues. The chain's CDR3 is CATSDKYQETQYF. CDR3 DNA sequence: TGTGCCACCAGTGATAAGTACCAAGAGACCCAGTACTTC.

This sequence joins TRBV6-5 and TRBJ1-2; TRBD1 matches at 8 bases. The V gene's germline CDR1 is MNHEY and CDR2 SVGAGI. J lost 7 bases, V lost 6 bases, and 7 bases had no gene match. The CDR3 sequence is 13 residues long. CDR3 bases: TGTGCCAGCAGGGACCAGGGGGCTGGTGGCTACACCTTC. Amino acid sequence: CASRDQGAGGYTF.

A few counts support this clonotype. V usage is TRBV18 and J usage is TRBJ2-2, with D uncertain. This CDR3 is built from 13 residues. Germline V CDR1 and CDR2: KGHSH, LQKENI. V dropped 0 bases and J dropped 4 bases, with 3 bases sitting between them. CDR3 in DNA: TGTGCCAGCTCACCACCGACCACCGGGGAGCTGTTTTTT. Encoded protein: CASSPPTTGELFF.

In this sample, this clonotype turned up a few times. The chain recombines TRBV4-3 with TRBJ1-1, with 9 bases aligning to TRBD1. Germline CDR1 LGHNA, CDR2 YSLEER. The CDR3 is made up of 15 amino acids. Trimming removed 2 bases from V and 4 bases from J; junction bases left unmatched: 5. The DNA for the CDR3 is TGCGCCAGCAGCCAACCCGGGACAGGGATCACTGAAGCTTTCTTT. It translates to CASSQPGTGITEAFF.

This clonotype was detected ten times or more. V gene TRBV7-2 combines with J gene TRBJ1-2; 7 bases align to TRBD1. V was clipped by 4 bases and J by 6 bases; unmatched bases: 8. This CDR3 is 14 amino acids long. Germline loops: CDR1 SGHTA, CDR2 FQGNSA. CDR3: CASSSTGKVDGYTF. CDR3 nucleotide sequence: TGTGCCAGCAGCTCGACAGGGAAAGTTGATGGCTACACCTTC.

This rearrangement joins TRBV7-2 to TRBJ1-5; D remains ambiguous. V shed 5 bases and J shed 7 bases, with 9 bases lying between them. The length of the CDR3 is 12 residues. Germline V CDR1 and CDR2: SGHTA, FQGNSA. The CDR3 coding sequence is TGTGCCAGCAGCCCTTACGGGCAGCCCCAGCATTTT. It yields the protein CASSPYGQPQHF.

This chain connects TRBV3-1 to TRBJ2-1; 13 positions agree with TRBD2. The V gene end was trimmed by 3 bases and the J gene end by 15 bases; junction bases not matched to a gene: 11. This CDR3 region has 15 residues. From germline, CDR1 is LGHDT and CDR2 YNNKEL (reference sequence). Written as DNA, the CDR3 is TGTGCCAGCAGCCACCTTTTAACTAGCGGGAGGGCCAGGTTCTTC. This gives the protein CASSHLLTSGRARFF.

The chain joins TRBV5-4 to TRBJ2-3; the D gene is possibly TRBD2 (5 bases). Per the germline V gene, CDR1 is SGHNT and CDR2 is YYREEE (reference sequence). V lost 3 bases to trimming and J lost 2 bases, with 10 bases between them. The CDR3 is 14 amino acids. The CDR3 loop is CASSYRDTTDTQYF. In DNA form, the CDR3 reads TGTGCCAGCAGCTACCGGGATACCACAGATACGCAGTATTTT.

This clonotype occurred once. The rearrangement uses TRBV12-3 or TRBV12-4 and TRBJ2-5; D unresolved. V gave up 5 bases and J gave up 2 bases, with 12 bases separating them. The CDR3 extends over 14 amino acids. The CDR3 coding sequence is TGTGCCAGCAGTCCGAGACTGGTGCAAGAGACCCAGTACTTC. This encodes CASSPRLVQETQYF.

This clonotype was detected only a few times. V usage is TRBV12-5 and J usage is TRBJ1-2; D ambiguous. V was cut by 3 bases and J by 0 bases, with 5 bases left in between. Germline values: CDR1 LGHNT, CDR2 FRNRAP. The CDR3 covers 13 residues. CDR3 in DNA: TGTGCTAGTGGTTTAATGGCTAACTATGGCTACACCTTC. Protein sequence: CASGLMANYGYTF. Filled out from reference TRBV12-5 and TRBJ1-2, the complete variable domain reads DARVTQTPRHKVTEMGQEVTMRCQPILGHNTVFWYRQTMMQGLELLAYFRNRAPLDDSGMPKDRFSAEMPDATLATLKIQPSEPRDSAVYFCASGLMANYGYTFGSGTRLTVV.

There are a few counts of this clonotype. This chain links TRBV7-2 with TRBJ2-5; TRBD2 matches 8 bases. Germline CDR1 reads SGHTA; CDR2 reads FQGNSA. V lost 1 base and J lost 4; bases outside the gene matches: 5. The CDR3 is made up of 15 amino acids. DNA of the CDR3: TGTGCCAGCAGCTTAGTCGGGGGGGGAACAGAGACCCAGTACTTC. This encodes CASSLVGGGTETQYF.

In nucleotides, the CDR3 is TGTGCCAGTAGTACACGCCCCCGAAGGGACAGGGGGTTCGATAACTATGGCTACACCTTC. Amino acid sequence: CASSTRPRRDRGFDNYGYTF. The rearrangement uses TRBV19 and TRBJ1-2; 11 bases line up with TRBD1. There are 20 residues in the CDR3. V shed 4 bases and J 1 base; nucleotides not matched to a gene: 17. Germline loops: CDR1 LNHDA, CDR2 SQIVND (reference sequence).

V is TRBV20-1 and J is TRBJ2-7; 10 bases align to TRBD2. The CDR3 has 13 amino acids. Unmatched junction bases numbered 1, after V lost 5 bases and J lost 0 bases. CDR1 and CDR2 (germline): DFQATT, SNEGSKA (reference sequence). CDR3 amino acids: CSAPSGSSYEQYF. CDR3 bases: TGCAGTGCTCCTAGCGGGAGCTCCTACGAGCAGTACTTC.

This clonotype was seen many times. The chain carries TRBV7-2 and TRBJ2-7; tentative D call: TRBD1 (6 bases). This CDR3 comprises 14 residues. The germline V gene encodes CDR1 SGHTA and CDR2 FQGNSA. Trimming left V 4 bases short and J 2 bases short, with 12 bases between. The CDR3 DNA reads as TGTGCCAGCAGCTCATCCGGGACAACCTACGAGCAGTACTTC. It translates to CASSSSGTTYEQYF.

The chain links TRBV19 to TRBJ2-7; no definite D call. The CDR3 length is 14 residues. Germline values: CDR1 LNHDA, CDR2 SQIVND (reference sequence). Trimming removed 1 base at V and 4 bases at J, with 11 bases between. For the CDR3, the DNA is TGTGCCAGTAGTATAGGGGTCAGAGGTTACGAGCAGTACGTC. This sequence encodes CASSIGVRGYEQYV.

This chain joins TRBV14 and TRBJ2-5; D uncertain. The CDR3 consists of 15 residues. From germline, CDR1 is SGHDN and CDR2 FVKESK. Trimming shortened V by 8 bases and J by 0 bases, and 16 bases separated the two germline ends. Here the CDR3 DNA reads TGTGCCAGCTCGAATGCCGGGTGGTACCAAGAGACCCAGTACTTC. Protein product: CASSNAGWYQETQYF. The variable domain in full, with the rest retrieved from reference TRBV14 and TRBJ2-5, is EAGVTQFPSHSVIEKGQTVTLRCDPISGHDNLYWYRRVMGKEIKFLLHFVKESKQDESGMPNNRFLAERTGGTYSTLKVQPAELEDSGVYFCASSNAGWYQETQYFGPGTRLLVL.

This clonotype was detected a few times. The V and J genes are TRBV27 and TRBJ2-7, with 7 bases fitting TRBD1. The CDR3 contains 14 residues. Germline V lookup: CDR1 MNHEY, CDR2 SMNVEV (reference sequence). V gave up 6 bases and J gave up 4 bases; unmatched junction bases: 9. In nucleotides, the CDR3 is TGTGCCAGCAGGGGTGGTGTCAGGGGGTACGAGCAGTACTTC. It translates to CASRGGVRGYEQYF.

This clonotype occurred a few times. The chain uses TRBV27 and TRBJ2-7; perhaps TRBD2 as D (7 bases). This CDR3 spans 17 amino acids. V was trimmed by 3 bases and J by 5 bases, leaving 23 bases between them. CDR1 and CDR2 from the germline V gene are MNHEY and SMNVEV (reference sequence). The CDR3 here is CASSFPAETGGRNEQYV. CDR3 in DNA: TGTGCCAGCAGTTTTCCCGCCGAAACGGGGGGCAGGAACGAGCAGTACGTC.

This clonotype occurred a few times. It is unclear where the CDR3 begins or ends on the DNA, so no DNA is shown, and the CDR3 is as TCRdb lists it. The chain couples TRBV27 to TRBJ2-5; the D call TRBD1 from the table was never checked on the DNA. Ends included, the CDR3 has 16 residues. CDR1 is MNHEY and CDR2 is SMNVEV in the germline V gene (reference sequence). CDR3 protein: CASSTSDRGVQETQYF.

This chain joins TRBV18 and TRBJ2-7; 9 nucleotides match TRBD1. V lost 5 bases, J lost 6 bases, and 5 bases stayed unmatched. There are 13 residues in the CDR3. Germline V gene data show CDR1 as KGHSH and CDR2 as LQKENI. The CDR3 DNA follows: TGTGCCAGCTCATATGACAGGGGGGGCGAGCAGTACTTC. Protein: CASSYDRGGEQYF.

This chain connects TRBV28 to TRBJ2-6, with D maybe TRBD1 (6 bases). V lost 6 bases to trimming and J lost 0 bases, with 15 bases between them. This CDR3 contains 17 residues. Germline V gene lookup returns CDR1 MDHEN and CDR2 SYDVKM. The CDR3 here is CASSPTGLFSGANVLTF. Here the CDR3 DNA reads TGTGCCAGCAGCCCGACAGGACTTTTCTCTGGGGCCAACGTCCTGACTTTC.